This T cell receptor (beta chain) was retrieved from a study of HIV-infected patients and healthy controls. Whole blood was used without fractionation, so all unsorted peripheral T cells were included. This clonotype was counted ten times or more. cDNA was made from 500 ng RNA using alpha and beta constant primers. Alpha and beta chain libraries were made separately by chain-specific third strand synthesis with multiplexing indices. One entry per CDR3 protein results from TCRdb running MiXCR on the 5' RACE reads. The repertoire holds about 13,000 distinct CDR3 sequences, with roughly 9.9% as singletons. CDR1 LNHNV and CDR2 YYDKDF come from the germline V gene (reference sequence). Trimming cost V 0 bases and J 6 bases, with 10 bases left between them. The CDR3 covers 14 residues.

The sequence derives from an adult in good health. This sequence joins TRBV15 and TRBJ2-3, with D possibly being TRBD2 (5 bases). Sequencing was carried out using blood. CDR3 amino acids: CATSREAGPDTQYF. The CDR3 DNA reads as TGTGCCACCAGCAGAGAGGCGGGCCCGGATACGCAGTATTTT.